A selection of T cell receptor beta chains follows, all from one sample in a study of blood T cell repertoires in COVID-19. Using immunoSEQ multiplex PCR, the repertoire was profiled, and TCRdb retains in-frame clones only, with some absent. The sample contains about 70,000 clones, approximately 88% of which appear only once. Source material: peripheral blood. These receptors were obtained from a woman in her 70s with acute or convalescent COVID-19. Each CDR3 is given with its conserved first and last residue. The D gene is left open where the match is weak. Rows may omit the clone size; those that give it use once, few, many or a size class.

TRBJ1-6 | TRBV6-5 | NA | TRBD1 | CASTRTGNDSPLHF | TGTGCCAGCACCCGGACAGGGAACGATTCACCCCTCCACTTT
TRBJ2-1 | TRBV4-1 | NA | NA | CASSPPQNNEQFF | TGCGCCAGCAGCCCTCCACAAAACAATGAGCAGTTCTTC
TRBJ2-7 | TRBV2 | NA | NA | CASRGRGSSSEQYF | TGTGCCAGCAGGGGGAGAGGCTCCTCGTCCGAGCAGTACTTC
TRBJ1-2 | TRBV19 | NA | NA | CASSIKPYIGYTF | TGTGCCAGTAGTATAAAACCGTACATCGGCTACACCTTC
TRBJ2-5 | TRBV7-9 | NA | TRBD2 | CASSATSEQETQYF | TGTGCCAGCAGTGCGACTAGCGAACAAGAGACCCAGTACTTC
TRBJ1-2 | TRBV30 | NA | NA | CAWTLLNGYTF | TGTGCCTGGACCCTACTAAATGGCTACACCTTC
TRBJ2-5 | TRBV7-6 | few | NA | CASSLRGGAGETQYF | TGTGCCAGCAGCTTGAGAGGGGGGGCAGGAGAGACCCAGTACTTC
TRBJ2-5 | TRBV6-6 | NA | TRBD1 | CASKRDRDGTQYF | TGTGCCAGCAAACGAGACAGGGACGGGACCCAGTACTTC
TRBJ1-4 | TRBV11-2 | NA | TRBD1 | CASSLVPLGTGDEKLFF | TGTGCCAGCAGCTTAGTCCCCCTGGGGACAGGGGATGAAAAACTGTTTTTT
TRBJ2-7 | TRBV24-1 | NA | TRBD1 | CATSDFGTGGSEQYF | TGTGCCACCAGTGATTTTGGGACAGGGGGCTCGGAGCAGTACTTC
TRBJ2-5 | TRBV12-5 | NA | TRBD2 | CASGWTSGSQNQETQYF | TGTGCTAGTGGTTGGACTAGCGGGAGCCAAAACCAAGAGACCCAGTACTTC
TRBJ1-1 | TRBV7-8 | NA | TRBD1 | CASSYDRGLFTEAFF | TGTGCCAGCAGCTACGACAGGGGCTTATTCACTGAAGCTTTCTTT
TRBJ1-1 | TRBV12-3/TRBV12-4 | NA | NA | CASSLRGATEAFF | TGTGCCAGCAGTTTACGGGGGGCCACTGAAGCTTTCTTT
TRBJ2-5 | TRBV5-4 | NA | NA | CASSLGNQETQYF | TGTGCCAGCAGCCTCGGGAACCAAGAGACCCAGTACTTC
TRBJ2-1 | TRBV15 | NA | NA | CATSRGAGNEQFF | TGTGCCACCAGCAGAGGCGCGGGCAATGAGCAGTTCTTC
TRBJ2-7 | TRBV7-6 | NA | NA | CASSLSTTYEQYF | TGTGCCAGCAGCTTAAGTACTACCTACGAGCAGTACTTC
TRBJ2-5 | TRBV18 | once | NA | CASSPARGIVETQYF | TGTGCCAGCTCACCGGCGCGCGGGATTGTAGAGACCCAGTACTTC
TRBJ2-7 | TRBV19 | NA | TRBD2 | CASSRGLAGAYEQYF | TGTGCCAGTAGTAGGGGACTAGCGGGAGCCTACGAGCAGTACTTC
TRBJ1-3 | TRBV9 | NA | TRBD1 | CASSVAGQASSGNTIYF | TGTGCCAGCAGCGTAGCTGGACAGGCTAGCTCTGGAAACACCATATATTTT
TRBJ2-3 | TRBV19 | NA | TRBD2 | CASSIRMAGVRTDTQYF | TGTGCCAGTAGTATAAGGATGGCGGGAGTAAGGACAGATACGCAGTATTTT
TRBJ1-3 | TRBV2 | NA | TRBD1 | CASQKGQGASGNTIYF | TGTGCCAGCCAGAAGGGACAGGGGGCTTCTGGAAACACCATATATTTT
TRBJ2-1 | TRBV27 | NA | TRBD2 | CASRHSGNSYNEQFF | TGTGCCAGCAGGCATAGCGGGAACTCCTACAATGAGCAGTTCTTC
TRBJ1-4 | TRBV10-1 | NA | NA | CASTRVCATNEKLFF | TGCGCCAGCACCCGCGTTTGTGCAACTAATGAAAAACTGTTTTTT
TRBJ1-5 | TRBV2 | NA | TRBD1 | CASTGTGREPQHF | TGTGCCAGCACCGGGACAGGGAGGGAGCCCCAGCATTTT
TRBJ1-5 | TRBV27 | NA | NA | CASRRGAYSNQPQHF | TGTGCCAGCAGGCGCGGTGCCTATAGCAATCAGCCCCAGCATTTT
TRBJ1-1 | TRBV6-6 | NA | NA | CASSTPGRSHTEAFF | TGTGCCAGCAGTACCCCCGGGAGATCCCACACTGAAGCTTTCTTT
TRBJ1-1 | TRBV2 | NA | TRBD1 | CASIPDRGAEAFF | TGTGCCAGCATACCAGACAGGGGCGCTGAAGCTTTCTTT
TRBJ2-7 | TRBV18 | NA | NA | CASSRAGEQYF | TGTGCCAGCTCAAGAGCTGGCGAGCAGTACTTC
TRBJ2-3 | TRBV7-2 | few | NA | CASSLESQGRAQFKNTQYF | TGTGCCAGCAGCTTAGAATCGCAGGGGAGGGCCCAGTTTAAGAATACGCAGTATTTT
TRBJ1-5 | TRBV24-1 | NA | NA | CATSDPGGGDQPQHF | TGTGCCACCAGTGATCCCGGGGGGGGAGATCAGCCCCAGCATTTT
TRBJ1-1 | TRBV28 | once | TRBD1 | CASSSPGTGGTEAFF | TGTGCCAGCAGTTCGCCCGGGACAGGGGGCACTGAAGCTTTCTTT
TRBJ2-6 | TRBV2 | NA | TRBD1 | CASTRDSRSGANVLTF | TGTGCCAGCACTCGGGACAGCCGCTCTGGGGCCAACGTCCTGACTTTC
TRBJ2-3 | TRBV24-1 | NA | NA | CATSDYRVDTDTQYF | TGTGCCACCAGTGACTACAGGGTCGACACAGATACGCAGTATTTT